What follows are 19 T cell receptor beta chains derived from one specimen sequenced in a study of vaccination and CD4 T cells after COVID-19. Stated treatment: roughly 10-day PBMC culture with coronavirus spike peptide pools or control peptides (ViraFEST assay). Ahead of the COVID-19 pandemic (2011-2018), the CD4+ T cells of the unexposed donor were collected. No antigens are known for them. The Oncomine TCR Beta short-read assay was what sequenced the DNA obtained from cultured CD4+ T cells. One entry per CDR3 protein, called by TCRdb with MiXCR from the PCR reads. Of more than 6,500 distinct CDR3 sequences detected, about 36% appear once; the ten largest clones hold about 30%. The sequencing sample was made of CD4+ T cells from blood, cultured in vitro. The receptors were sampled from a human donor in good health.

The rearrangement uses TRBV2 and TRBJ2-5; 11 bases agree with TRBD2. Trimming removed 0 bases from V and 5 bases from J; junction bases left unmatched: 5. The V gene's germline CDR1 is SNHLY and CDR2 FYNNEI. This CDR3 has 16 residues. The CDR3 spells CASSEASGGARETQYF. The CDR3 coding sequence is TGTGCCAGCAGTGAAGCTAGCGGGGGGGCTAGGGAGACCCAGTACTTC.

This clonotype has only a few counts. The J gene is TRBJ1-1, the V gene TRBV20-1; possibly TRBD1 for D (5 bases). CDR1 DFQATT and CDR2 SNEGSKA come from the germline V gene (reference sequence). The CDR3 runs to 15 residues. V was shortened by 3 bases and J by 6 bases, with 20 bases between the two germline ends. The CDR3, as DNA: TGCAGTGCTAGGCCGCCGGGGCGGGGGGACGCTGAAGCTTTCTTT. Its protein is CSARPPGRGDAEAFF.

The chain uses TRBV10-2 and TRBJ1-5; no definite D call. Trimming left V 3 bases short and J 4 bases short, with 16 bases between. The CDR3 is made up of 16 amino acids. The germline V gene has CDR1 WSHSY and CDR2 SAAADI. The CDR3 nucleotides are TGCGCCAGCAGTGACGACGGCCCAAGCACTAATCAGCCCCAGCATTTT. It is translated as CASSDDGPSTNQPQHF.

Within the sample, this clonotype is hyperexpanded. The V and J genes are TRBV25-1 and TRBJ1-2, with D unresolved. The CDR3 covers 11 residues. V was trimmed by 7 bases and J by 4 bases, leaving 7 bases between them. Germline values: CDR1 MGHDK, CDR2 SYGVNS. The CDR3 reads CASIGIYGYTF. CDR3 DNA: TGTGCCAGCATCGGGATCTATGGCTACACCTTC.

The table lists this clonotype with a few counts. This sequence joins TRBV9 and TRBJ1-2; TRBD1 matches 7 bases. V was clipped by 3 bases and J by 5 bases; unmatched bases: 7. Germline V CDR1 and CDR2: SGDLS, YYNGEE. This CDR3 contains 14 residues. CDR3: CASSEGTDRYGYTF. The CDR3 DNA reads TGTGCCAGCAGCGAAGGGACAGACAGATATGGCTACACCTTC. Based on the CDR3 plus reference TRBV9 and TRBJ1-2, the full variable domain is DSGVTQTPKHLITATGQRVTLRCSPRSGDLSVYWYQQSLDQGLQFLIQYYNGEERAKGNILERFSAQQFPDLHSELNLSSLELGDSALYFCASSEGTDRYGYTFGSGTRLTVV.

This clonotype was seen a handful of times. V is TRBV21-1 and J is TRBJ1-1; TRBD1 was called by the table and not checked on the DNA. TRBV21-1 is a recognized pseudogene. CDR3 length equals 18 residues. CDR3 sequence: CASSKASIYRGLKVEAFF. Written as DNA, the CDR3 is TGTGCCAGCAGCAAAGCGAGCATTTACAGGGGGCTTAAGGTTGAAGCTTTCTTT.

This chain connects TRBV12-3 or TRBV12-4 to TRBJ1-2; D remains unclear. Trimming took off 6 bases at V and 6 bases at J, with 14 bases between the two ends. The CDR3 has 13 residues. The CDR3 sequence is CASRGWGSDGYTF. In DNA, the CDR3 is TGTGCCAGCAGGGGCTGGGGTAGCGATGGCTACACCTTC.

This clonotype was recorded a few times. V gene TRBV2 combines with J gene TRBJ1-5; D unclear. V dropped 2 bases and J dropped 4 bases, with 9 bases sitting between them. Germline V gene lookup returns CDR1 SNHLY and CDR2 FYNNEI. This CDR3 has 14 amino acids. CDR3 in amino acids: CASSERVGNQPQHF. The CDR3 DNA sequence: TGTGCCAGCAGTGAAAGAGTCGGGAATCAGCCCCAGCATTTT. Using reference TRBV2 and TRBJ1-5 for the parts outside the CDR3, the full variable domain is EPEVTQTPSHQVTQMGQEVILRCVPISNHLYFYWYRQILGQKVEFLVSFYNNEISEKSEIFDDQFSVERPDGSNFTLKIRSTKLEDSAMYFCASSERVGNQPQHFGDGTRLSIL.

The genes are TRBV20-1 and TRBJ1-5; TRBD1 matches 9 bases. The CDR3 contains 12 residues. CDR1 is DFQATT, CDR2 SNEGSKA, per germline (reference sequence). The trim removed 6 bases at V and 7 bases at J, leaving 4 bases unmatched. CDR3 DNA: TGCAGTGCGGGGGACAGGGAACAGCCCCAGCATTTT. Translating it yields CSAGDREQPQHF.

The chain joins TRBV30 to TRBJ2-3; 9 nucleotides match TRBD2. Germline V gene data show CDR1 as GTSNPN and CDR2 as SVGIG (reference sequence). V was clipped by 0 bases and J by 4 bases; unmatched bases: 5. This CDR3 is 15 amino acids long. The CDR3 loop reads CAWSVVAGDADTQYF. The CDR3 DNA is TGTGCCTGGAGTGTAGTAGCGGGGGATGCAGATACGCAGTATTTT.

This rearrangement joins TRBV6-2 or TRBV6-3 to TRBJ2-5; TRBD1 matches at 7 bases. Germline V lookup: CDR1 MNHEY, CDR2 SVGEGT. Trimming removed 5 bases from V and 4 bases from J; junction bases left unmatched: 13. This CDR3 spans 16 amino acids. In DNA form, the CDR3 reads TGTGCCAGCAGTATCCCCTCAGGGGGAGTGGCAGAGACCCAGTACTTC. This encodes CASSIPSGGVAETQYF.

This chain uses TRBV4-2 with TRBJ1-5; no definite D call. The CDR3 has 15 amino acids. V gave up 0 bases and J gave up 3 bases, with 9 bases separating them. CDR1 is LGHNA and CDR2 is YNFKEQ in the germline V gene. CDR3 residues: CASSQDLEHNQPQHF. CDR3 DNA sequence: TGTGCCAGCAGCCAAGATTTGGAACACAATCAGCCCCAGCATTTT.

A few counts support this clonotype. The chain combines TRBV4-2 with TRBJ1-4; D remains unclear. Between the trimmed V and J ends, which lost 8 bases and 6 bases, there was a span of 13 bases. CDR3 size: 13 residues. The germline V gene encodes CDR1 LGHNA and CDR2 YNFKEQ. The CDR3 spells CASRQHGDEKLFF. In DNA form, the CDR3 reads TGTGCCAGCCGGCAGCATGGGGATGAAAAACTGTTTTTT.

The V call is TRBV6-1, the J call TRBJ2-5; TRBD2 is a possible D gene (7 bases). The germline V gene has CDR1 MNHNS and CDR2 SASEGT. This CDR3 spans 15 amino acids. Trimming removed 0 bases from V and 2 bases from J, with 10 bases in between. The CDR3 nucleotides are TGTGCCAGCAGTGAAGCGGGAGGGGGTCAAGAGACCCAGTACTTC. It codes for CASSEAGGGQETQYF.

By proportion, this clonotype is large. The chain combines TRBV20-1 with TRBJ1-5, with TRBD1 as a possible D gene (6 bases). This CDR3 is 15 amino acids long. The ends were cut back, 0 bases at V and 6 bases at J, with 15 bases in the middle. CDR1 and CDR2 from the germline V gene are DFQATT and SNEGSKA (reference sequence). CDR3 sequence: CSAREIKGDGQPQHF. The CDR3 bases are TGCAGTGCTAGAGAGATTAAGGGGGACGGTCAGCCCCAGCATTTT.

The chain links TRBV12-3 or TRBV12-4 to TRBJ2-2; D uncertain. The CDR3 extends over 15 amino acids. The V end lost 7 bases, the J end lost 0 bases, and 12 bases lay between the germline ends. The CDR3 nucleotides read TGTGCCAGCATAAATAGGAGAACGAACACCGGGGAGCTGTTTTTT. Translating it yields CASINRRTNTGELFF.

The chain couples TRBV20-1 to TRBJ2-5; D uncertain. Germline loops: CDR1 DFQATT, CDR2 SNEGSKA (reference sequence). This CDR3 comprises 15 residues. V lost 6 bases and J 3 bases, leaving 20 bases between the germline ends. CDR3 sequence: CSAAPLTEFKETQYF. CDR3 nucleotide sequence: TGCAGTGCCGCCCCCCTTACCGAATTTAAAGAGACCCAGTACTTC.

This clonotype was counted only a few times. V usage is TRBV7-3 and J usage is TRBJ2-3, with 10 bases identical to TRBD2. With V trimmed by 0 bases and J by 5 bases, 8 bases remained unmatched. The length of the CDR3 is 17 residues. CDR1 SGHTA and CDR2 FQGTGA come from the germline V gene. The CDR3 region is CASSLTTAGGRGDTQYF. The CDR3 nucleotides are TGTGCCAGCAGCTTAACTACAGCGGGGGGGCGAGGAGATACGCAGTATTTT. The full variable domain, in which reference TRBV7-3 and TRBJ2-3 provide the parts outside the CDR3, is GAGVSQTPSNKVTEKGKYVELRCDPISGHTALYWYRQSLGQGPEFLIYFQGTGAADDSGLPNDRFFAVRPEGSVSTLKIQRTERGDSAVYLCASSLTTAGGRGDTQYFGPGTRLTVL.

The chain links TRBV27 to TRBJ1-2; 9 bases are shared with TRBD1. Germline V gene lookup returns CDR1 MNHEY and CDR2 SMNVEV (reference sequence). With 4 bases clipped from V and 2 bases from J, the junction kept 5 bases outside the gene matches. This CDR3 has 15 residues. The DNA for the CDR3 is TGTGCCAGCAGTTCCGGGACAGGGCACAACTATGGCTACACCTTC. Translating gives CASSSGTGHNYGYTF.